This TCR beta chain was sequenced during a study of blood T cell repertoires in COVID-19. Study-level background: Sample material is recorded as cDNA or gDNA derived from T cells, B-cell-depleted T cells, or PBMCs.

The protocol was immunoSEQ multiplex PCR, while the TCRdb copy is restricted to in-frame clones and leaves out a portion. Of about 170,000 clones in the sample, 65% to 80% were seen once. This clone appeared a single time. Trimming removed 1 base at V and 5 bases at J, with 15 bases between. CDR1 and CDR2 (germline): SEHNR, FQNEAQ (reference sequence). There are 15 residues in the CDR3. Sample: peripheral blood. The clonotype was recovered from a man in his 60s with acute or convalescent COVID-19. The rearrangement links TRBV7-9 to TRBJ2-7; possible D gene TRBD1, 6 bases. DNA for the CDR3: TGTGCCAGCAGCTTAGACCGGGACACCCCCCACGAGCAGTACTTC. Translating it yields CASSLDRDTPHEQYF.